This T cell receptor (beta chain) was recovered during a study of cytomegalovirus exposure and HLA in healthy donors. Study conclusions and caveats: Altogether, 160 or so TCR beta chains were recorded as cytomegalovirus-associated.

This clone was counted once. Its antigen is still unknown. Primers for the PCR totalled 60 Vbeta and 13 Jbeta. TCRdb's copy holds only in-frame clones and misses some; the assay was immunoSEQ multiplex PCR. Of about 150,000 clones listed, about 79% are singletons. V lost 2 bases to trimming and J lost 3 bases; unmatched junction nucleotides: 5. Looked up from germline, CDR1 is SEHNR and CDR2 is FQNEAQ (reference sequence). The length of the CDR3 is 15 residues. Sequencing was done on a sample of PBMCs. The chain links TRBV7-9 to TRBJ2-7; TRBD2 aligns across 9 bases. The TCR originated in a male donor in good health and CMV-seronegative. This CDR3 is CASSLLASGDYEQYF. As DNA, the CDR3 is TGTGCCAGCAGCTTACTTGCTAGCGGGGACTACGAGCAGTACTTC.